The 21 T cell receptor beta chains below come from one sample, sequenced in a study of multiple sclerosis patients with progressive multifocal leukoencephalopathy. The repertoire was sequenced with immunoSEQ multiplex PCR; TCRdb's copy has only in-frame clones and lacks some. The data contain more than 30,000 clones, 87% of them seen just once; the ten biggest clones take up less than 6.5%. The time point denotes: time of PML onset. The sample in question was PBMCs, obtained from a patient treated with natalizumab. Receptor source: a woman between 35 and 50 years old with progressive multifocal leukoencephalopathy.

The chain is built from TRBV6-1 and TRBJ2-5; 7 nucleotides match TRBD2. V lost 3 bases to trimming and J lost 5 bases; unmatched junction nucleotides: 18. Per the germline V gene, CDR1 is MNHNS and CDR2 is SASEGT. The CDR3 is 18 residues long. CDR3 protein: CASSERLSGAPSEETQYF. The CDR3 DNA reads as TGTGCCAGCAGTGAGCGACTAAGCGGGGCTCCTTCCGAGGAGACCCAGTACTTC.

In the case of this clone: One end of the junction is discordant with germline, which a read error may explain. The sample carries other DNA sequences with the same CDR3. V gene TRBV27 combines with J gene TRBJ1-2, with unresolved D. The CDR3 runs 10 residues. Per germline, CDR1 MNHEY and CDR2 SMNVEV (reference sequence). The CDR3 sequence is CASSLGHPGF. The CDR3 nucleotides read TGTGCCAGCAGTTTAGGGCACCCTGGCTTC.

This CDR3 reads CASSPGQGQVAEQFF. CDR3 coding DNA: TGTGCCAGCAGTCCCGGACAGGGACAGGTCGCTGAGCAGTTCTTC. J is TRBJ2-1 and V is TRBV6-1, with TRBD1 matching 8 bases. This CDR3 contains 15 residues. V was pared by 5 bases and J by 9 bases, with 12 bases of the junction left unmatched. Germline V gene sequence: CDR1 MNHNS, CDR2 SASEGT.

This clone appeared a single time. The gene calls are TRBV19 and TRBJ2-6, with D uncertain. With 0 bases removed from V and 2 bases from J, the gap between germline ends came to 5 bases. Germline CDR1 and CDR2: LNHDA and SQIVND (reference sequence). This CDR3 region has 15 residues. CDR3 in DNA: TGTGCCAGTAGTATAGAGATCCCTGGGGCCAACGTCCTGACTTTC. Translation: CASSIEIPGANVLTF. The complete variable domain, with remaining parts taken from reference TRBV19 and TRBJ2-6, reads DGGITQSPKYLFRKEGQNVTLSCEQNLNHDAMYWYRQDPGQGLRLIYYSQIVNDFQKGDIAEGYSVSREKKESFPLTVTSAQKNPTAFYLCASSIEIPGANVLTFGAGSRLTVL.

The table lists this clone with a count of one. At one end, the junction sequence differs from germline, possibly due to a read error. The CDR3 DNA is TGTGCCAGTAGTCTAGCCGGGGACAGGCACTGCTACTTC. It codes for CASSLAGDRHCYF. V is TRBV19 and J is TRBJ1-2, with 8 bases that match TRBD1. The CDR3 runs to 13 residues. Germline values: CDR1 LNHDA, CDR2 SQIVND (reference sequence). The full variable domain, completed using reference TRBV19 and TRBJ1-2, is DGGITQSPKYLFRKEGQNVTLSCEQNLNHDAMYWYRQDPGQGLRLIYYSQIVNDFQKGDIAEGYSVSREKKESFPLTVTSAQKNPTAFYLCASSLAGDRHCYFGSGTRLTVV.

The gene calls are TRBV4-1 and TRBJ2-2; 9 nucleotides align to TRBD1. V gave up 2 bases and J gave up 1 base; unmatched junction bases: 2. The CDR3 totals 16 residues. Germline-derived CDR1 and CDR2 are MGHRA and YSYEKL. CDR3 bases: TGCGCCAGCAGCCAAATGGGACAGGGGAACACCGGGGAGCTGTTTTTT. Translated, it gives CASSQMGQGNTGELFF.

The rearrangement joins TRBV19 to TRBJ2-7, with TRBD1 matching 9 bases. V lost 4 bases and J lost 4; bases outside the gene matches: 8. CDR3 length: 15 residues. CDR1 is LNHDA, CDR2 SQIVND, per germline (reference sequence). The CDR3: CASSRPGQGVYEQYF. CDR3 bases: TGTGCCAGTAGTAGACCGGGACAGGGTGTTTACGAGCAGTACTTC.

This chain links TRBV7-9 with TRBJ2-3; 9 bases map to TRBD2. With 5 bases clipped from V and 1 base from J, the junction kept 4 bases outside the gene matches. This CDR3 is built from 15 residues. Looked up from germline, CDR1 is SEHNR and CDR2 is FQNEAQ (reference sequence). The CDR3 spells CASSISSGGTDTQYF. The DNA of the CDR3 is TGTGCCAGCAGCATTTCTAGCGGGGGCACAGATACGCAGTATTTT.

About this clone: The sample contains more than one DNA sequence encoding this CDR3. V usage is TRBV6-5 and J usage is TRBJ2-2; 9 bases agree with TRBD1. This CDR3 has 15 residues. With V trimmed by 11 bases and J by 2 bases, 9 bases remained unmatched. CDR1 is MNHEY, CDR2 SVGAGI, per germline. This chain's CDR3 is CAAARTGGNTGELFF. CDR3 DNA: TGTGCCGCGGCGCGAACAGGGGGCAACACCGGGGAGCTGTTTTTT.

V gene TRBV5-5 combines with J gene TRBJ1-5, with D unresolved. From germline, CDR1 is SGHKS and CDR2 YYEKEE (reference sequence). Trimming took 2 bases from V and 0 from J, leaving 15 bases between them. The CDR3 covers 17 residues. CDR3 amino acids: CASSFLGDPYSNQPQHF. The CDR3 nucleotides are TGTGCCAGCAGCTTTTTGGGCGACCCATATAGCAATCAGCCCCAGCATTTT.

The gene calls are TRBV9 and TRBJ2-2; TRBD1 aligns across 9 bases. The CDR3 has 14 residues. J gave up 3 bases and V 3 bases, and 0 bases lay outside the gene matches. In germline, CDR1 is SGDLS, CDR2 YYNGEE. CDR3 residues: CASSGTGDTGELFF. Here the CDR3 DNA reads TGTGCCAGCAGCGGGACAGGGGACACCGGGGAGCTGTTTTTT.

The CDR3 DNA reads TGTGCCAGCAGCCCGGTAGGCACCGGGGAGCTGTTTTTT. Its translation: CASSPVGTGELFF. The V and J genes are TRBV7-2 and TRBJ2-2; D uncertain. The V and J ends lost 5 bases and 4 bases respectively, with 8 bases between them. Germline loops: CDR1 SGHTA, CDR2 FQGNSA. The CDR3 extends over 13 amino acids.

The chain uses TRBV25-1 and TRBJ2-7; 9 nucleotides agree with TRBD2. The CDR3 is 18 residues long. Losses at the gene ends were 5 bases for V and 2 bases for J; bases not matched to a gene: 16. Germline V gives CDR1 MGHDK, CDR2 SYGVNS. Here the CDR3 DNA reads TGTGCCAGCAGTAACCGCCCGGATGGCGGGAGGGGAACCTACGAGCAGTACTTC. Translating gives CASSNRPDGGRGTYEQYF.

This clone was seen once. V usage is TRBV7-9 and J usage is TRBJ1-4; maybe TRBD1 (6 bases). In germline, CDR1 is SEHNR, CDR2 FQNEAQ (reference sequence). There are 15 residues in the CDR3. V lost 5 bases and J 6 bases, leaving 16 bases between the germline ends. The CDR3 loop is CASSAGPGADEKLFF. The CDR3 DNA sequence: TGTGCCAGCAGCGCCGGTCCGGGGGCTGATGAAAAACTGTTTTTT.

The rearrangement joins TRBV7-9 to TRBJ2-1; a possible D gene is TRBD1 (6 bases). The ends were cut back, 5 bases at V and 3 bases at J, with 11 bases in the middle. Per germline, CDR1 SEHNR and CDR2 FQNEAQ (reference sequence). The CDR3 loop spans 14 amino acids. CDR3 coding DNA: TGTGCCAGCAGCCCACAGGGAAGCTACAATGAGCAGTTCTTC. This codes for CASSPQGSYNEQFF.

V is TRBV5-5 and J is TRBJ2-7; D perhaps matches TRBD1 (5 bases). Germline loops: CDR1 SGHKS, CDR2 YYEKEE (reference sequence). Trimming cost V 0 bases and J 2 bases, with 9 bases left between them. This CDR3 is built from 14 residues. The CDR3 DNA reads as TGTGCCAGCAGCTTGGAGGGCAGGGCCTACGAGCAGTACTTC. Amino acid sequence: CASSLEGRAYEQYF.

The chain combines TRBV18 with TRBJ2-7, with 7 bases aligning to TRBD1. This CDR3 is built from 13 residues. Trimming removed 3 bases from V and 6 bases from J; junction bases left unmatched: 5. Germline V gene sequence: CDR1 KGHSH, CDR2 LQKENI. The CDR3 DNA reads TGTGCCAGCTCACCGGGACAGAGTCCCGAGCAGTACTTC. Translation: CASSPGQSPEQYF.

The chain uses TRBV5-8 and TRBJ1-5; 7 bases map to TRBD1. The ends lost 4 bases at V and 3 bases at J; junction bases unmatched: 7. The CDR3 loop spans 15 amino acids. The germline V gene has CDR1 SGHTS and CDR2 YDEGEE. Here the CDR3 DNA reads TGTGCCAGCAGCGACGGGACAGTTTCCAATCAGCCCCAGCATTTT. It encodes CASSDGTVSNQPQHF.

This chain joins TRBV11-2 and TRBJ1-3; D perhaps matches TRBD1 (6 bases). V lost 0 bases to trimming and J lost 4 bases, with 13 bases between them. Germline loops: CDR1 SGHAT, CDR2 FQNNGV. The CDR3 extends over 16 amino acids. The CDR3 nucleotides are TGTGCCAGCAGCTTAGAGGGGGCTCCAGGAGGAAACACCATATATTTT. Translated: CASSLEGAPGGNTIYF.

The chain uses TRBV6-6 and TRBJ2-1, with D unresolved. V gave up 4 bases and J gave up 3 bases, with 7 bases separating them. The CDR3 is 13 residues long. Germline loops: CDR1 MNHNY, CDR2 SVGAGI (reference sequence). DNA of the CDR3: TGTGCCAGCAGTTCGTGGAGCTACAATGAGCAGTTCTTC. Its translation: CASSSWSYNEQFF.

The V and J genes are TRBV5-4 and TRBJ2-1; TRBD2 agrees at 8 bases. This CDR3 has 16 amino acids. Germline-derived CDR1 and CDR2 are SGHNT and YYREEE (reference sequence). Trimming cost V 0 bases and J 2 bases; bases outside gene matches: 4. CDR3 nucleotide sequence: TGTGCCAGCAGCTTGGGACTAGCGCATACCTACAATGAGCAGTTCTTC. It translates to CASSLGLAHTYNEQFF.